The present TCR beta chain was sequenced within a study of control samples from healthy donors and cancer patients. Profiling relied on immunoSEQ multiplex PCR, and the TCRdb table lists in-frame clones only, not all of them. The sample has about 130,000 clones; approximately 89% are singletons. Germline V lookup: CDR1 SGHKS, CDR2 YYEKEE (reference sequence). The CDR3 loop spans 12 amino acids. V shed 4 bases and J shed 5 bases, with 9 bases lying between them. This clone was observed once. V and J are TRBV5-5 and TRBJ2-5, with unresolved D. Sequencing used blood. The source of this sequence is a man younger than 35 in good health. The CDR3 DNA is TGTGCCAGCAGCAGGGTAAGGGAGACCCAGTACTTC. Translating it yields CASSRVRETQYF.